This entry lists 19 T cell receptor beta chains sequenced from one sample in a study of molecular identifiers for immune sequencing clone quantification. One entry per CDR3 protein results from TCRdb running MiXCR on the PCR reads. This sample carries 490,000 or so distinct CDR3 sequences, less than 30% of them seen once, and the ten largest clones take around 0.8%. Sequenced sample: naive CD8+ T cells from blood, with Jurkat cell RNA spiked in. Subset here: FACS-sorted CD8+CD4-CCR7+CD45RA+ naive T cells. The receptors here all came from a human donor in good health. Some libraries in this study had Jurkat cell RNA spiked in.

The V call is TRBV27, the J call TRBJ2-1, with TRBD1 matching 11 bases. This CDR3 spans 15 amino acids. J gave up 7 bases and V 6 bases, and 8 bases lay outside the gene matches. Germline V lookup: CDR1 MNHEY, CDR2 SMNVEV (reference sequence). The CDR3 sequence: CASRPDRGQVNEQFF. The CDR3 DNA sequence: TGTGCCAGCAGGCCGGACAGGGGGCAGGTGAATGAGCAGTTCTTC.

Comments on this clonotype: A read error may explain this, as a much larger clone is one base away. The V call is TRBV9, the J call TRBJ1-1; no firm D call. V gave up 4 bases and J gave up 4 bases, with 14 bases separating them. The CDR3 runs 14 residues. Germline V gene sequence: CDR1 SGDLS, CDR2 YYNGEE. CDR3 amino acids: CASSPQRKGTEAFF. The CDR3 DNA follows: TGTGCCAGCAGCCCACAGCGTAAGGGCACTGAAGCTTTCTTT. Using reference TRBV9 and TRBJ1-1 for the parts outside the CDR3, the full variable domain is DSGVTQTPKHLITATGQRVTLRCSPRSGDLSVYWYQQSLDQGLQFLIQYYNGEERAKGNILERFSAQQFPDLHSELNLSSLELGDSALYFCASSPQRKGTEAFFGQGTRLTVV.

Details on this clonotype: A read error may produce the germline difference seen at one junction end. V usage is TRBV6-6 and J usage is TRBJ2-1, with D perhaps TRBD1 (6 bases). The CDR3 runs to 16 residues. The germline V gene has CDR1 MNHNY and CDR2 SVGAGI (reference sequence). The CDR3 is CASSYSLQGFYKEQFF. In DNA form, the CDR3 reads TGTGCCAGCAGTTACTCCTTACAGGGATTTTACAAGGAGCAGTTCTTC.

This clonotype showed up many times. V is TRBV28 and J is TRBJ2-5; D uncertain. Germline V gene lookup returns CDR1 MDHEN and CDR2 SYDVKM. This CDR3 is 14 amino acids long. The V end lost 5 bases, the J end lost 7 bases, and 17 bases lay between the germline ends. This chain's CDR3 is CASSAPRRGSTQYF. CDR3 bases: TGTGCCAGCAGTGCCCCCCGGCGCGGTTCGACCCAGTACTTC. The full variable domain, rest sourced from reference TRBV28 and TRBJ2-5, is DVKVTQSSRYLVKRTGEKVFLECVQDMDHENMFWYRQDPGLGLRLIYFSYDVKMKEKGDIPEGYSVSREKKERFSLILESASTNQTSMYLCASSAPRRGSTQYFGPGTRLLVL.

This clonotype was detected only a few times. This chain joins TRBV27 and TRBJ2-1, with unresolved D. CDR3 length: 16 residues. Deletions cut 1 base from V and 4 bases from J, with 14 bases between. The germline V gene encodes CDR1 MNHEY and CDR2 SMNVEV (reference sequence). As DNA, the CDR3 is TGTGCCAGCAGTTTATTAGGCCCGACCGATTACAATGAGCAGTTCTTC. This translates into CASSLLGPTDYNEQFF.

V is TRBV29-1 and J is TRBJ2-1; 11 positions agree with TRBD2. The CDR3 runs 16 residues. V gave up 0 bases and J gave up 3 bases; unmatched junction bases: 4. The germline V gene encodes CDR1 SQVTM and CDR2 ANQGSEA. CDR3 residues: CSVEDMGLAVYNEQFF. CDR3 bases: TGCAGCGTTGAAGATATGGGACTAGCGGTCTACAATGAGCAGTTCTTC.

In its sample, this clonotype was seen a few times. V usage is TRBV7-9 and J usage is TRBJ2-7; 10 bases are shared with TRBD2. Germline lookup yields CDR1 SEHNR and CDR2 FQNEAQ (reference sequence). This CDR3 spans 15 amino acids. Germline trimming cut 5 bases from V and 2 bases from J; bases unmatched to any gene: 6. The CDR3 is CASSLGLAAPYEQYF. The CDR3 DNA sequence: TGTGCCAGCAGCCTCGGACTAGCGGCCCCCTACGAGCAGTACTTC.

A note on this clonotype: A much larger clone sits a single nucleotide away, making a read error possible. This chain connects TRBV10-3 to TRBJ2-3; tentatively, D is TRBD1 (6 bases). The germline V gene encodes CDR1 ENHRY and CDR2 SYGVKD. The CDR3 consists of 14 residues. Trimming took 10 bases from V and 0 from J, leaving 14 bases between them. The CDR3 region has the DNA TGTGCCACTGAAACAGGGTCGAGCACAGATACGCAGTATTTT. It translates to CATETGSSTDTQYF.

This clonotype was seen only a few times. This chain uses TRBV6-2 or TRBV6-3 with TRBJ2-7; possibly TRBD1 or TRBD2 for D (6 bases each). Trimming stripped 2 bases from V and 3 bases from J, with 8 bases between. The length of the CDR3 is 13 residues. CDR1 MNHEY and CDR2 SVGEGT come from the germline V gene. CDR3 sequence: CASSYGGLYEQYF. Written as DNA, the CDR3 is TGTGCCAGCAGTTACGGGGGGCTCTACGAGCAGTACTTC.

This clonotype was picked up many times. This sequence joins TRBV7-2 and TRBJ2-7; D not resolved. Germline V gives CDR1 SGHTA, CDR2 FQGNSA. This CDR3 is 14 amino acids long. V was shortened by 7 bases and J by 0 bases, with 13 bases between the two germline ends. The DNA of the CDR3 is TGTGCCAGCATCTCCGGTCCTGTCTCCTACGAGCAGTACTTC. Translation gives CASISGPVSYEQYF.

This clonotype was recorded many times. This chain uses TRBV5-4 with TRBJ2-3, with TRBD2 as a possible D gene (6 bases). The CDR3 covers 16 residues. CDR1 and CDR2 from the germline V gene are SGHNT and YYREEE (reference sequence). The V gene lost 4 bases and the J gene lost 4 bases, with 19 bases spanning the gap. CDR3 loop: CASSGGSSMNADTQYF. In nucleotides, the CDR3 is TGTGCCAGCAGCGGGGGGTCCAGTATGAACGCAGATACGCAGTATTTT.

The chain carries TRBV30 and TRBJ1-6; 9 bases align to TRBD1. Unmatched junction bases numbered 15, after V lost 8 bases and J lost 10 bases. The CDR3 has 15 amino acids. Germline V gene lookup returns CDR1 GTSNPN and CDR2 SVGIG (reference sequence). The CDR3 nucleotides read TGTGCCACCCCCGGGACAGGGACTTTTGGATCACCCCTCCACTTT. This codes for CATPGTGTFGSPLHF.

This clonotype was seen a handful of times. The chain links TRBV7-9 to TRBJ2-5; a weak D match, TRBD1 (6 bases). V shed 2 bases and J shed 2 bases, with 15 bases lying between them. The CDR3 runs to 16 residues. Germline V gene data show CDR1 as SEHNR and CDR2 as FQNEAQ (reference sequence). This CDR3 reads CASSLYWTELQETQYF. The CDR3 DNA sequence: TGTGCCAGCAGCTTATATTGGACAGAGCTTCAAGAGACCCAGTACTTC.

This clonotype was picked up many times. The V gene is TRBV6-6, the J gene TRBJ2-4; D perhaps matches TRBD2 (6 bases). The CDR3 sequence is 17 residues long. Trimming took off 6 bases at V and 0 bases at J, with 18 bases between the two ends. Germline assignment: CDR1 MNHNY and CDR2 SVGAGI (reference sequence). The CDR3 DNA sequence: TGTGCCAGCAGCCTAGGAGGGGCGAATATAGCCAAAAACATTCAGTACTTC. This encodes CASSLGGANIAKNIQYF.

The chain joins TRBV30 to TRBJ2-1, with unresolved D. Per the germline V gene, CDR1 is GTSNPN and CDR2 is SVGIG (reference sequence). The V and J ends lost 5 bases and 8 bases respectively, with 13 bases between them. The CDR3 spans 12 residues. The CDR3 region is CAWALIGDEQFF. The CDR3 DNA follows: TGTGCCTGGGCACTTATTGGGGATGAGCAGTTCTTC.

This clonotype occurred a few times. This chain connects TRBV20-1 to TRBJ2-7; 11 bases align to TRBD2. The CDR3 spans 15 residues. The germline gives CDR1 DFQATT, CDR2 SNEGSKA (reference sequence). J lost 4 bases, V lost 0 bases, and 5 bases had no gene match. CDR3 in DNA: TGCAGTGCTAGAGATGAGCTAGCGGGGGGTTACGAGCAGTACTTC. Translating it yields CSARDELAGGYEQYF.

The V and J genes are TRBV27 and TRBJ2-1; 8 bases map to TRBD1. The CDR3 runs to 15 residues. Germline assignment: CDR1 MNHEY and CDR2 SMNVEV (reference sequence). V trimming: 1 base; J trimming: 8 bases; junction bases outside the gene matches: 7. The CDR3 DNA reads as TGTGCCAGCAGTTTATATGCAGGGGGCGGCGATGAGCAGTTCTTC. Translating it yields CASSLYAGGGDEQFF.

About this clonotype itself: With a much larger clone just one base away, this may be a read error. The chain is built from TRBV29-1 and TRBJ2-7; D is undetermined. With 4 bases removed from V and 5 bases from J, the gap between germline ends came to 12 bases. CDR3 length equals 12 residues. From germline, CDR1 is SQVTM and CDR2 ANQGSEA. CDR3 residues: CSVGVSIDEQYF. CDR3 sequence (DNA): TGCAGCGTTGGAGTCAGCATCGACGAGCAGTACTTC.

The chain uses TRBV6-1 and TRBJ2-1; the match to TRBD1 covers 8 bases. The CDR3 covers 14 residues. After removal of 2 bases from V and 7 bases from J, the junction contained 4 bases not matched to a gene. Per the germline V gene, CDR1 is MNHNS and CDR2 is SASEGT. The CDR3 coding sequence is TGTGCCAGCAGTGAATCCAGGGGGCGAAATGAGCAGTTCTTC. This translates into CASSESRGRNEQFF.